This TCR beta chain was profiled in a study of response to subunit inactivated influenza vaccine. Study results and caveats: The authors suggested that every seasonal influenza vaccination recruits few new T cells.

The CDR3 has 15 amino acids. In its sample, this clonotype was seen a few times. Its specificity is not known. TCRdb re-called the RT-PCR reads with MiXCR, one entry per CDR3 protein. The sample contains 530,000 or so distinct CDR3 sequences, 12% of which appear only once. The clonotype was recovered from a man aged 50-59 years who received an inactivated influenza vaccine. The rearrangement uses TRBV1 and TRBJ2-3; the D call TRBD1 from the table was never checked on the DNA. TRBV1 is a documented pseudogene. The sample in question was PBMCs from blood, obtained on the day of vaccination. Here the CDR3 DNA reads TGCACCAGCAGCCAAGATCAGGACCCCCGAGATACGCAGTATTTT. Protein sequence: CTSSQDQDPRDTQYF.